This T cell receptor beta chain was observed in a study of control samples from healthy donors and cancer patients. The data were produced by immunoSEQ multiplex PCR, yet TCRdb's version contains in-frame clones alone and is incomplete. Seen here are 12,000 to 15,000 clones, approximately 80% observed once, and the top ten hold approximately 17%. This clone was seen a single time. The CDR3 covers 15 residues. The V gene lost 4 bases and the J gene lost 9 bases, with 21 bases spanning the gap. Per germline, CDR1 SEHNR and CDR2 FQNEAQ (reference sequence). The sequence was obtained from a female donor with lung cancer. Sequencing was done on a sample of formalin-fixed, paraffin-embedded tissue. The genes are TRBV7-9 and TRBJ1-2, with D unresolved. CDR3: CASSSGGSLYGSYTF. As DNA, the CDR3 is TGTGCCAGCAGCTCGGGCGGATCGCTATATGGAAGCTACACCTTC.